The 28 T cell receptor beta chains reported below all come from one sample, sequenced in a study of radiotherapy plus CTLA-4 blockade in lung cancer. Only in-frame clones appear in the TCRdb table, and some are missing; sequencing was by immunoSEQ multiplex PCR. Here the sample spans about 80,000 clones, approximately 86% being singletons. This sample comprised peripheral blood, obtained from a patient treated with radiotherapy plus ipilimumab. The receptors come from a human donor with non-small cell lung cancer who had stable disease on radiotherapy plus ipilimumab.

This clone was picked up one time. The V gene is TRBV6-1, the J gene TRBJ2-1, with D possibly called TRBD1 or TRBD2 (5 bases each). Germline values: CDR1 MNHNS, CDR2 SASEGT. This CDR3 is built from 14 residues. V lost 4 bases and J 9 bases, leaving 16 bases between the germline ends. The CDR3 spells CASSGDASRGEQFF. For the CDR3, the DNA is TGTGCCAGCAGTGGGGACGCTTCTAGGGGTGAGCAGTTCTTC.

J is TRBJ1-3 and V is TRBV28; 7 nucleotides align to TRBD1. V trimming: 5 bases; J trimming: 2 bases; junction bases outside the gene matches: 6. The CDR3 sequence is 15 residues long. CDR1 is MDHEN, CDR2 SYDVKM, per germline. The CDR3 sequence is CASSARDRAGNTIYF. The CDR3 bases are TGTGCCAGCAGTGCCCGCGACAGGGCTGGAAACACCATATATTTT.

This clone showed up just a few times. This chain connects TRBV6-1 to TRBJ1-4, with 9 bases identical to TRBD1. J lost 5 bases, V lost 1 base, and 5 bases had no gene match. The germline CDR1 and CDR2 sequences are MNHNS and SASEGT. There are 16 residues in the CDR3. The CDR3 DNA reads TGTGCCAGCAGTGAAGTGCCGGGACAGGGAAATGAAAAACTGTTTTTT. This codes for CASSEVPGQGNEKLFF.

The rearrangement uses TRBV4-2 and TRBJ1-2; TRBD1 aligns across 9 bases. V was clipped by 3 bases and J by 4 bases; unmatched bases: 3. The V gene's germline CDR1 is LGHNA and CDR2 YNFKEQ. The CDR3 length is 14 residues. This CDR3 is CASSQGQGGYGYTF. CDR3 coding DNA: TGTGCCAGCAGCCAGGGACAGGGAGGCTATGGCTACACCTTC.

The chain combines TRBV15 with TRBJ1-2; tentative D call: TRBD1 (5 bases). CDR1 and CDR2 (germline): LNHNV, YYDKDF (reference sequence). CDR3 length equals 13 residues. V lost 5 bases and J lost 8, with 15 bases in between. CDR3 nucleotide sequence: TGTGCCACCAGCGGACAAACTGGCGGGGGCTACACCTTC. Residues: CATSGQTGGGYTF. The entire variable domain, with the rest obtained from reference TRBV15 and TRBJ1-2, is as follows: DAMVIQNPRYQVTQFGKPVTLSCSQTLNHNVMYWYQQKSSQAPKLLFHYYDKDFNNEADTPDNFQSRRPNTSFCFLDIRSPGLGDTAMYLCATSGQTGGGYTFGSGTRLTVV.

The chain uses TRBV28 and TRBJ2-1; D is undetermined. The V and J ends lost 3 bases and 0 bases respectively, with 12 bases between them. The CDR3 covers 16 residues. From germline, CDR1 is MDHEN and CDR2 SYDVKM. Here the CDR3 reads CASSLSLAGSYNEQFF. DNA of the CDR3: TGTGCCAGCAGTTTGAGTTTGGCAGGCTCCTACAATGAGCAGTTCTTC.

The chain employs TRBV5-4 and TRBJ1-3, with unresolved D. The V gene lost 4 bases and the J gene lost 0 bases, with 14 bases spanning the gap. The CDR3 sequence is 16 residues long. CDR1 and CDR2 (germline): SGHNT, YYREEE (reference sequence). The DNA of the CDR3 is TGTGCCAGCAGCCCATCTTTACAACCCTCTGGAAACACCATATATTTT. It is translated as CASSPSLQPSGNTIYF. The entire variable domain, with the rest obtained from reference TRBV5-4 and TRBJ1-3, is as follows: ETGVTQSPTHLIKTRGQQVTLRCSSQSGHNTVSWYQQALGQGPQFIFQYYREEENGRGNFPPRFSGLQFPNYSSELNVNALELDDSALYLCASSPSLQPSGNTIYFGEGSWLTVV.

The chain carries TRBV6-5 and TRBJ1-6; possibly TRBD1 for D (5 bases). This CDR3 spans 15 amino acids. The germline V gene has CDR1 MNHEY and CDR2 SVGAGI. Trimming took off 0 bases at V and 9 bases at J, with 12 bases between the two ends. CDR3 sequence: CASSYSGGESSPLHF. CDR3 bases: TGTGCCAGCAGTTACTCGGGGGGAGAGAGTTCACCCCTCCACTTT.

This chain uses TRBV5-1 with TRBJ1-2; 7 nucleotides match TRBD1. CDR1 is SGHRS, CDR2 YFSETQ, per germline. The CDR3 totals 14 residues. V lost 4 bases and J lost 6; bases outside the gene matches: 9. The CDR3 nucleotides read TGCGCCAGCAGCCGTGGGACAGTAGGGGATGGCTACACCTTC. As protein: CASSRGTVGDGYTF.

The V gene is TRBV27, the J gene TRBJ1-5; tentative D call: TRBD1 (6 bases). V was clipped by 2 bases and J by 5 bases, with 7 bases between them. The CDR3 runs 13 residues. Per germline, CDR1 MNHEY and CDR2 SMNVEV (reference sequence). This CDR3 is CASSLRGDQPQHF. CDR3 nucleotide sequence: TGTGCCAGCAGTTTAAGGGGGGATCAGCCCCAGCATTTT.

The chain is built from TRBV5-4 and TRBJ2-1, with D maybe TRBD1 (6 bases). The length of the CDR3 is 16 residues. Trimming removed 2 bases at V and 3 bases at J, with 15 bases between. Germline V gene data show CDR1 as SGHNT and CDR2 as YYREEE (reference sequence). CDR3 DNA: TGTGCCAGCAGCTTAGTGCTGGGACAAAGCTACAATGAGCAGTTCTTC. Residues: CASSLVLGQSYNEQFF.

V gene TRBV6-1 combines with J gene TRBJ1-4, with a tentative D call TRBD1 (6 bases). Germline CDR1 and CDR2: MNHNS and SASEGT. The ends were cut back, 11 bases at V and 6 bases at J, with 16 bases in the middle. The CDR3 extends over 13 amino acids. The CDR3 spells CAGGGTLDEKLFF. The CDR3 DNA follows: TGTGCCGGTGGCGGGACACTTGATGAAAAACTGTTTTTT.

The chain links TRBV18 to TRBJ2-5; 9 nucleotides agree with TRBD2. This CDR3 region has 16 residues. J gave up 5 bases and V 1 base, and 8 bases lay outside the gene matches. Germline-derived CDR1 and CDR2 are KGHSH and LQKENI. The CDR3 DNA reads TGTGCCAGCTCACCACGTTTTAGCGGGAGCGGGGAGACCCAGTACTTC. It yields the protein CASSPRFSGSGETQYF. The full variable domain, with the rest looked up from reference TRBV18 and TRBJ2-5, is NAGVMQNPRHLVRRRGQEARLRCSPMKGHSHVYWYRQLPEEGLKFMVYLQKENIIDESGMPKERFSAEFPKEGPSILRIQQVVRGDSAAYFCASSPRFSGSGETQYFGPGTRLLVL.

The chain recombines TRBV20-1 with TRBJ2-7; 8 positions agree with TRBD2. J was trimmed by 5 bases and V by 7 bases; bases with no gene match: 4. The CDR3 spans 11 residues. In germline, CDR1 is DFQATT, CDR2 SNEGSKA (reference sequence). The CDR3 loop reads CSGSGSNEQYF. For the CDR3, the DNA is TGCAGTGGAAGCGGGAGTAACGAGCAGTACTTC.

This clone has just a few counts. The chain joins TRBV2 to TRBJ2-6; a weak D match, TRBD1 (5 bases). This CDR3 comprises 14 residues. From germline, CDR1 is SNHLY and CDR2 FYNNEI. Trimming shortened V by 9 bases and J by 0 bases, and 9 bases separated the two germline ends. CDR3 residues: CARQVSSGANVLTF. The CDR3 DNA reads TGTGCCAGACAGGTTAGCTCTGGGGCCAACGTCCTGACTTTC.

The chain has TRBV27 and TRBJ2-1; D unresolved. This CDR3 contains 15 residues. Trimming shortened V by 3 bases and J by 4 bases, and 13 bases separated the two germline ends. Germline lookup yields CDR1 MNHEY and CDR2 SMNVEV (reference sequence). CDR3 region: CASSFFPRAYNEQFF. In nucleotides, the CDR3 is TGTGCCAGCAGTTTCTTCCCTAGGGCATACAATGAGCAGTTCTTC.

This chain links TRBV6-4 with TRBJ2-1; 9 nucleotides agree with TRBD2. V trimming: 2 bases; J trimming: 8 bases; junction bases outside the gene matches: 13. There are 17 residues in the CDR3. CDR1 is MRHNA and CDR2 is SNTAGT in the germline V gene. In nucleotides, the CDR3 is TGTGCCAGCAGTGACGTGGGGGGTAGCGGGGGACGGCATGAGCAGTTCTTC. It specifies CASSDVGGSGGRHEQFF.

This clone was seen only a few times. This chain joins TRBV7-2 and TRBJ1-5, with 8 bases that match TRBD1. Germline V gene sequence: CDR1 SGHTA, CDR2 FQGNSA. The CDR3 totals 15 residues. Unmatched junction bases numbered 5, after V lost 0 bases and J lost 7 bases. The CDR3 nucleotides are TGTGCCAGCAGCTTAGCGGGCAGGGGGCAACAGCCCCAGCATTTT. Translated, it gives CASSLAGRGQQPQHF.

The chain joins TRBV14 to TRBJ2-7, with 8 bases that match TRBD2. The V gene end was trimmed by 3 bases and the J gene end by 0 bases; junction bases not matched to a gene: 4. The CDR3 is 15 residues long. Per the germline V gene, CDR1 is SGHDN and CDR2 is FVKESK. The CDR3 bases are TGTGCCAGCAGCCAGATAGCGGGGAGCTCCTACGAGCAGTACTTC. Translation gives CASSQIAGSSYEQYF.

This chain uses TRBV5-1 with TRBJ1-5, with 8 bases lining up with TRBD1. J gave up 5 bases and V 4 bases, and 8 bases lay outside the gene matches. Germline V gives CDR1 SGHRS, CDR2 YFSETQ. The length of the CDR3 is 15 residues. The CDR3 sequence: CASSPGQGRDQPQHF. The CDR3 nucleotides read TGCGCCAGCAGCCCCGGACAGGGACGGGATCAGCCCCAGCATTTT.

The chain combines TRBV9 with TRBJ2-1, with 7 bases identical to TRBD2. V was clipped by 5 bases and J by 0 bases; unmatched bases: 8. Germline loops: CDR1 SGDLS, CDR2 YYNGEE. The CDR3 is 16 residues long. CDR3 residues: CASSHGRQSSYNEQFF. DNA for the CDR3: TGTGCCAGCAGTCACGGGAGGCAGAGCTCCTACAATGAGCAGTTCTTC.

The chain recombines TRBV18 with TRBJ2-1; maybe TRBD1 (5 bases). V gave up 3 bases and J gave up 2 bases, with 17 bases separating them. The CDR3 runs to 17 residues. From germline, CDR1 is KGHSH and CDR2 LQKENI. The CDR3 loop reads CASSPNPQVGPYNEQFF. The CDR3 nucleotides read TGTGCCAGCTCACCTAACCCACAGGTTGGTCCCTACAATGAGCAGTTCTTC.

The V call is TRBV11-2, the J call TRBJ1-3; no definite D call. V lost 3 bases, J lost 0 bases, and 9 bases lay in between. The CDR3 sequence is 15 residues long. Germline V CDR1 and CDR2: SGHAT, FQNNGV. In DNA form, the CDR3 reads TGTGCCAGCAGCTTTGGACGGAGCTCTGGAAACACCATATATTTT. Protein product: CASSFGRSSGNTIYF.

V gene TRBV6-9 combines with J gene TRBJ2-1; no clear D. CDR1 is MNHGY and CDR2 is SVAAGI in the germline V gene. The V gene lost 8 bases and the J gene lost 5 bases, with 7 bases spanning the gap. The CDR3 has 11 amino acids. The CDR3: CASRGDNEQFF. CDR3 nucleotides: TGTGCCAGCCGTGGCGACAATGAGCAGTTCTTC.

The rearrangement uses TRBV10-2 and TRBJ2-7, with D unresolved. The CDR3 covers 15 residues. The germline CDR1 and CDR2 sequences are WSHSY and SAAADI. The V end was cut by 0 bases, the J end by 5 bases, with 14 bases between. The DNA for the CDR3 is TGCGCCAGCAGTGAGTCGAACCGCCCGGATGACGAGCAGTACTTC. This gives the protein CASSESNRPDDEQYF.

The chain recombines TRBV28 with TRBJ1-5; 10 bases line up with TRBD1. The germline CDR1 and CDR2 sequences are MDHEN and SYDVKM. This CDR3 has 15 residues. V lost 6 bases and J lost 6; bases outside the gene matches: 8. CDR3 sequence: CASRPGQGESQPQHF. CDR3 bases: TGTGCCAGCAGACCTGGACAGGGGGAGAGTCAGCCCCAGCATTTT.

The chain links TRBV5-1 to TRBJ1-1; no clear D gene. Germline CDR1 and CDR2: SGHRS and YFSETQ. Trimming took off 0 bases at V and 2 bases at J, with 8 bases between the two ends. The CDR3 covers 14 residues. The CDR3 spells CASSLGPINTEAFF. The CDR3 DNA is TGCGCCAGCAGCTTGGGACCGATTAACACTGAAGCTTTCTTT.

J is TRBJ1-2 and V is TRBV7-9, with D perhaps matching TRBD1 (6 bases). This CDR3 contains 14 residues. V was cut by 4 bases and J by 6 bases, with 15 bases left in between. Looked up from germline, CDR1 is SEHNR and CDR2 is FQNEAQ (reference sequence). The CDR3 coding sequence is TGTGCCAGCAGCTCCCCTCCGGGGGCGGATGGCTACACCTTC. Amino acid sequence: CASSSPPGADGYTF.